The 7 T cell receptor beta chains below come from one sample, sequenced in a study of shared clonotypes between healthy human individuals. Positively selected for CCR7, the CD45RO-negative cells used as naive CD8 cells excluded terminally differentiated effector memory CD45RA+ cells. The method was immunoSEQ multiplex PCR; TCRdb's version includes in-frame clones alone and lacks a portion of them. The table lists about 2.2 million clones, approximately 92% of them singletons. Material for sequencing was naive CD8+ T cells from PBMCs. The receptors here all came from a man aged 18-30 years in good health. Some clones in this sample may be carry-over from other donors' samples.

The chain recombines TRBV9 with TRBJ2-6; 7 bases align to TRBD1. With 0 bases clipped from V and 4 bases from J, the junction kept 7 bases outside the gene matches. Germline V CDR1 and CDR2: SGDLS, YYNGEE. The CDR3 totals 17 residues. The CDR3 DNA follows: TGTGCCAGCAGCGTAGAGGCAGGGGGACGAGGGGCCAACGTCCTGACTTTC. Protein sequence: CASSVEAGGRGANVLTF.

V usage is TRBV27 and J usage is TRBJ1-1, with a possible D match to TRBD1 (5 bases). Germline CDR1 reads MNHEY; CDR2 reads SMNVEV (reference sequence). The CDR3 sequence is 18 residues long. The V and J ends lost 1 base and 5 bases respectively, with 23 bases between them. CDR3: CASSLLGGGRKGVTEAFF. Here the CDR3 DNA reads TGTGCCAGCAGTTTATTAGGAGGAGGGAGAAAAGGGGTGACTGAAGCTTTCTTT.

This clone was detected once. This chain joins TRBV9 and TRBJ2-2, with TRBD2 matching 8 bases. V dropped 6 bases and J dropped 5; count of bases not matched to a gene: 18. The CDR3 is 18 residues long. From germline, CDR1 is SGDLS and CDR2 YYNGEE. CDR3 residues: CASTYSSGEGWETGELFF. Here the CDR3 DNA reads TGTGCCAGCACCTACAGTAGCGGGGAGGGATGGGAAACCGGGGAGCTGTTTTTT.

The rearrangement uses TRBV27 and TRBJ2-7; D is unclear. Trimming pared 2 bases from V and 1 base from J, leaving 9 bases between. The CDR3 has 14 amino acids. Looked up from germline, CDR1 is MNHEY and CDR2 is SMNVEV (reference sequence). The CDR3 spells CASSLHPVSYEQYF. The CDR3 DNA reads TGTGCCAGCAGTTTACACCCAGTTTCCTACGAGCAGTACTTC.

The V gene is TRBV19, the J gene TRBJ2-7, with TRBD2 as a possible D gene (5 bases). The CDR3 sequence is 14 residues long. Trimming pared 6 bases from V and 6 bases from J, leaving 18 bases between. The germline V gene has CDR1 LNHDA and CDR2 SQIVND (reference sequence). The CDR3 sequence is CASRVRALVGEQYF. DNA for the CDR3: TGTGCCAGTAGGGTGAGGGCCTTGGTTGGCGAGCAGTACTTC.

This sequence joins TRBV28 and TRBJ2-7; 13 bases agree with TRBD2. The CDR3 has 16 residues. V gave up 3 bases and J gave up 3 bases; unmatched junction bases: 5. Germline V gene sequence: CDR1 MDHEN, CDR2 SYDVKM. DNA for the CDR3: TGTGCCAGCAGTTTCGGGACTAGCGGGGACGGCTACGAGCAGTACTTC. It translates to CASSFGTSGDGYEQYF. The full variable domain, completed using reference TRBV28 and TRBJ2-7, is DVKVTQSSRYLVKRTGEKVFLECVQDMDHENMFWYRQDPGLGLRLIYFSYDVKMKEKGDIPEGYSVSREKKERFSLILESASTNQTSMYLCASSFGTSGDGYEQYFGPGTRLTVT.

The V call is TRBV27, the J call TRBJ2-2; 7 bases are a match to TRBD2. J was trimmed by 4 bases and V by 3 bases; bases with no gene match: 11. The CDR3 spans 17 residues. The germline CDR1 and CDR2 sequences are MNHEY and SMNVEV (reference sequence). The CDR3 reads CASSLSRGRIFTGELFF. DNA of the CDR3: TGTGCCAGCAGTTTGTCTCGCGGGAGAATCTTCACCGGGGAGCTGTTTTTT.